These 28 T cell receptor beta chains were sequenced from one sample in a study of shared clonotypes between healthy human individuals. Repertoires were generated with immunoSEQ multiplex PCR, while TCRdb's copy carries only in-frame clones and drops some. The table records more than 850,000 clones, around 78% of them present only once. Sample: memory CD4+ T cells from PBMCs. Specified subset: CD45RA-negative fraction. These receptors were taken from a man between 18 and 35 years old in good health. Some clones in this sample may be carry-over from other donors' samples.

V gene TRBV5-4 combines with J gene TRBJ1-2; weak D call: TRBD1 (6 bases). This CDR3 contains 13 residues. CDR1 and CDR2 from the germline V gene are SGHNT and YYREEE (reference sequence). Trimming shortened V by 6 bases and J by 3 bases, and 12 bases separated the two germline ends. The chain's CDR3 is CASTRGVDYGYTF. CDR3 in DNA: TGTGCCAGCACGAGGGGGGTGGACTATGGCTACACCTTC.

CDR3 DNA sequence: TGCGCCAGCAGCCAAGATCCCCAGGGACCCGTCTATTTT. Its protein is CASSQDPQGPVYF. The chain carries TRBV4-1 and TRBJ2-3; D could derive from TRBD1 or TRBD2 (5 bases each). V was shortened by 0 bases and J by 15 bases, with 16 bases between the two germline ends. The CDR3 is made up of 13 amino acids. In germline, CDR1 is MGHRA, CDR2 YSYEKL.

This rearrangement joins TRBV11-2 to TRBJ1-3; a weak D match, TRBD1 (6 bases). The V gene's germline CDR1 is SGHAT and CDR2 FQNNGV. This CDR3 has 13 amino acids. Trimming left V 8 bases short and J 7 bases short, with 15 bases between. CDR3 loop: CASGGMQGNTIYF. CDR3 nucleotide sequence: TGTGCCAGCGGGGGAATGCAGGGGAACACCATATATTTT.

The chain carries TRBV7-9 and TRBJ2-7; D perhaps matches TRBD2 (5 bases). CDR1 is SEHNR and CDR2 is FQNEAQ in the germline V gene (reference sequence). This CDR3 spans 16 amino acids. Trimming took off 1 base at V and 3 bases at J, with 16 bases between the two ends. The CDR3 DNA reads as TGTGCCAGCAGCTTAGGTGGGAGTCTTACCTTCTACGAGCAGTACTTC. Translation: CASSLGGSLTFYEQYF.

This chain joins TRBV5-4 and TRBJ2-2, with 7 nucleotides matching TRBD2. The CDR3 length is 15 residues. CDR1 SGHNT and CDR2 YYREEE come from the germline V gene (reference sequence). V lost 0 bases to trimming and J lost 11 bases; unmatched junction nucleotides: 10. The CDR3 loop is CASSLGPASGKELFF. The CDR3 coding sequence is TGTGCCAGCAGCTTGGGGCCCGCTAGCGGTAAAGAGCTGTTTTTT.

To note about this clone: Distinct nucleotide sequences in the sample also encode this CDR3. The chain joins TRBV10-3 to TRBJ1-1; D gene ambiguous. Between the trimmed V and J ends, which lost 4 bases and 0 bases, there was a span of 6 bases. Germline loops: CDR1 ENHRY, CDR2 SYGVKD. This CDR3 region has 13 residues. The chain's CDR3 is CAISGQVNTEAFF. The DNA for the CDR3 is TGTGCCATCAGTGGGCAGGTGAACACTGAAGCTTTCTTT.

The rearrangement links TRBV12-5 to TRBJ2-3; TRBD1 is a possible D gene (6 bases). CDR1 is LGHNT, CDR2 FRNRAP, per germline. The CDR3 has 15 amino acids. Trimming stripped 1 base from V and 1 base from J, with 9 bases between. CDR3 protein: CASGLGGRGTDTQYF. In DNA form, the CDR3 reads TGTGCTAGTGGTTTGGGGGGGCGTGGCACAGATACGCAGTATTTT. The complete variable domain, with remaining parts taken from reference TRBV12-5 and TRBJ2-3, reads DARVTQTPRHKVTEMGQEVTMRCQPILGHNTVFWYRQTMMQGLELLAYFRNRAPLDDSGMPKDRFSAEMPDATLATLKIQPSEPRDSAVYFCASGLGGRGTDTQYFGPGTRLTVL.

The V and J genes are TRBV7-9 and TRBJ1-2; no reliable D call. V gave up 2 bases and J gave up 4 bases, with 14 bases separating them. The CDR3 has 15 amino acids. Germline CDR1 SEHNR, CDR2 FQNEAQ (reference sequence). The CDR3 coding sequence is TGTGCCAGCAGCTTATTTTCCGATGGCCTCTATGGCTACACCTTC. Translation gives CASSLFSDGLYGYTF. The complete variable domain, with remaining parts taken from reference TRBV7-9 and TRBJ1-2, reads DTGVSQNPRHKITKRGQNVTFRCDPISEHNRLYWYRQTLGQGPEFLTYFQNEAQLEKSRLLSDRFSAERPKGSFSTLEIQRTEQGDSAMYLCASSLFSDGLYGYTFGSGTRLTVV.

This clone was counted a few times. The CDR3 spells CASSLPWGGSDTQYF. The DNA of the CDR3 is TGTGCCAGCAGTTTACCGTGGGGCGGCTCTGATACGCAGTATTTT. The chain combines TRBV28 with TRBJ2-3; D might be TRBD1 (5 bases). V dropped 2 bases and J dropped 6 bases, with 15 bases sitting between them. The CDR3 runs 15 residues. Germline V lookup: CDR1 MDHEN, CDR2 SYDVKM.

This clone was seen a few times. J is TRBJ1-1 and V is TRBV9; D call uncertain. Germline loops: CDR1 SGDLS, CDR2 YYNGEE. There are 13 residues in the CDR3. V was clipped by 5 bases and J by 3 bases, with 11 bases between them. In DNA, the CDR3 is TGTGCCAGCAGTATCACCTTGGACACTGAAGCTTTCTTT. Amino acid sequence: CASSITLDTEAFF.

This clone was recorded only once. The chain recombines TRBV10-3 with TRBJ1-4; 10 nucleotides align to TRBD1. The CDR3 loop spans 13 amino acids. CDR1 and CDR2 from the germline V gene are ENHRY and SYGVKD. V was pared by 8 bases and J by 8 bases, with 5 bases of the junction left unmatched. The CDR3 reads CAIGTGVGEKLFF. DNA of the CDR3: TGTGCCATCGGGACAGGGGTAGGGGAAAAACTGTTTTTT.

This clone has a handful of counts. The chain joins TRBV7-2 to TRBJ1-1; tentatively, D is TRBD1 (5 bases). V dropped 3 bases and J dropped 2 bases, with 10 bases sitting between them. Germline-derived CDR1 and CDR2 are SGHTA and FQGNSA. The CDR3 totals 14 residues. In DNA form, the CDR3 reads TGTGCCAGCAGCTTTAGGGGAGGAAACACTGAAGCTTTCTTT. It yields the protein CASSFRGGNTEAFF.

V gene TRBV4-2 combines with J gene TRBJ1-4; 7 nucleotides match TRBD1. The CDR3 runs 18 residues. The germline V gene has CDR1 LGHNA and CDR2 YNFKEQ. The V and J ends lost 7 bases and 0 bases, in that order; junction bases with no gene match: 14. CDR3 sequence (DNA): TGTGCCAGCACCCGGGATCCCCTCGGACAGGCAACTAATGAAAAACTGTTTTTT. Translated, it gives CASTRDPLGQATNEKLFF.

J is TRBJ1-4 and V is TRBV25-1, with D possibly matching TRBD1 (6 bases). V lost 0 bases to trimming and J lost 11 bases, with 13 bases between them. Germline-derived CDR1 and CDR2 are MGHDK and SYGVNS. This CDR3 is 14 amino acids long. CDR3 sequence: CASSEYLEGGKLFF. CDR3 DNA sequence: TGTGCCAGCAGTGAATATCTGGAGGGGGGGAAACTGTTTTTT.

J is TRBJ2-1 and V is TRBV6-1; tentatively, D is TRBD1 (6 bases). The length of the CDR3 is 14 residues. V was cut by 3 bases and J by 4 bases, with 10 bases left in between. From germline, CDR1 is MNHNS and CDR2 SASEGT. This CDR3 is CASSESRGYNEQFF. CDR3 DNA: TGTGCCAGCAGTGAGAGCAGGGGATACAATGAGCAGTTCTTC.

CDR3 amino acids: CASSVDDGSTYNEQFF. The DNA of the CDR3 is TGTGCCAGCAGCGTAGATGATGGGTCGACCTACAATGAGCAGTTCTTC. The J gene is TRBJ2-1, the V gene TRBV9; D is unclear. CDR1 and CDR2 (germline): SGDLS, YYNGEE. Trimming took 0 bases from V and 2 from J, leaving 12 bases between them. The CDR3 runs 16 residues.

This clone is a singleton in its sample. The CDR3 DNA sequence: TGTGCCAGCAGCGTAGGTGAGGGAACTAACACCGGGGAGCTGTTTTTT. Amino acid sequence: CASSVGEGTNTGELFF. The chain joins TRBV9 to TRBJ2-2; a possible D gene is TRBD2 (5 bases). V lost 0 bases and J 2 bases, leaving 11 bases between the germline ends. The CDR3 extends over 16 amino acids. Per germline, CDR1 SGDLS and CDR2 YYNGEE.

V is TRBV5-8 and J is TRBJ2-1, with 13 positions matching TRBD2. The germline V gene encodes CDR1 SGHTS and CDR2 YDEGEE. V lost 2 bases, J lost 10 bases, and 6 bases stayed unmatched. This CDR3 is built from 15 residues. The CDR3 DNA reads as TGTGCCAGCAGCTTTACTAGCGGGAGGGCACTCGAGCAGTTCTTC. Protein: CASSFTSGRALEQFF. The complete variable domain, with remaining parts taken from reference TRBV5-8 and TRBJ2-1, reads EAGVTQSPTHLIKTRGQQATLRCSPISGHTSVYWYQQALGLGLQFLLWYDEGEERNRGNFPPRFSGRQFPNYSSELNVNALELEDSALYLCASSFTSGRALEQFFGPGTRLTVL.

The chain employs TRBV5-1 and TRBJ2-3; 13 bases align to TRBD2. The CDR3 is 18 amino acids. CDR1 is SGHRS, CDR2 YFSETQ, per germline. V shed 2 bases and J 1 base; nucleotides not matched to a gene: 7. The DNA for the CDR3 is TGCGCCAGCAGCTTCGGGACTAGCGGGACCCAGGGCACAGATACGCAGTATTTT. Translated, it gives CASSFGTSGTQGTDTQYF.

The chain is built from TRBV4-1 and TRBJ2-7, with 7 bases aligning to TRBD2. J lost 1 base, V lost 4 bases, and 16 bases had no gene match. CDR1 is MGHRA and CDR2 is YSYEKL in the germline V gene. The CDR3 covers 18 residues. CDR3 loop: CASSLGLAVRELSYEQYF. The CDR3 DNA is TGCGCCAGCAGCCTCGGGCTAGCGGTTAGGGAGTTGTCCTACGAGCAGTACTTC.

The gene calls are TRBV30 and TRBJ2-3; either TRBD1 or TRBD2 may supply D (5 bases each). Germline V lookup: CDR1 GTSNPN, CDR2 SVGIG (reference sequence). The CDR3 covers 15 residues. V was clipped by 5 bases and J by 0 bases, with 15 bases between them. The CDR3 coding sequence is TGTGCCTGGCAATCCGGGACGGCGAGCACAGATACGCAGTATTTT. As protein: CAWQSGTASTDTQYF.

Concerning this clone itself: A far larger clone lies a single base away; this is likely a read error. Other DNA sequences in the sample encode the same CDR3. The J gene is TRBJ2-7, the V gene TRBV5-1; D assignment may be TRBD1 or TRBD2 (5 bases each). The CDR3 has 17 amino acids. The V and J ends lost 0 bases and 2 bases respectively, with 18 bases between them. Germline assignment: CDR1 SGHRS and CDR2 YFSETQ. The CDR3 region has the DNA TGCGCCAGCAGCTTGGGGAAGTATAGTGGGACGACCTACGAGCAGTACTTC. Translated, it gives CASSLGKYSGTTYEQYF. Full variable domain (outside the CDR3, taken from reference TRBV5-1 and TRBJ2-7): KAGVTQTPRYLIKTRGQQVTLSCSPISGHRSVSWYQQTPGQGLQFLFEYFSETQRNKGNFPGRFSGRQFSNSRSEMNVSTLELGDSALYLCASSLGKYSGTTYEQYFGPGTRLTVT.

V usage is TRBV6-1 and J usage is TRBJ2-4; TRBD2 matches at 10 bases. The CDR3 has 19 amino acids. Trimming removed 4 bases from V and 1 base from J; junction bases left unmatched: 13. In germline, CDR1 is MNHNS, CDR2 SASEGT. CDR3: CASSVSLAGRQGAKNIQYF. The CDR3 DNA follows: TGTGCCAGCAGTGTGTCACTAGCGGGACGCCAGGGTGCCAAAAACATTCAGTACTTC.

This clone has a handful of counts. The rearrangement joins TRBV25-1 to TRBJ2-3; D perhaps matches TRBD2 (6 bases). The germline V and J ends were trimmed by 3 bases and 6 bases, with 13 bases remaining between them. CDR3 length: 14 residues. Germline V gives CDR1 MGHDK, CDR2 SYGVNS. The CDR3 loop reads CASSDPRRVDTQYF. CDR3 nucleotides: TGTGCCAGCAGTGATCCCCGGAGGGTGGATACGCAGTATTTT.

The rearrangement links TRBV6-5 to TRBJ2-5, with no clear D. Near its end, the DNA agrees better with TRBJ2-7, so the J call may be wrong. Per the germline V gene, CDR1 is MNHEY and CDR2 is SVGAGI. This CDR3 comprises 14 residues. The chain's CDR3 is CASRSRTGRYEQYF. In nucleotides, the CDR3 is TGTGCCAGCAGGTCTCGGACGGGCCGCTACGAGCAGTACTTC.

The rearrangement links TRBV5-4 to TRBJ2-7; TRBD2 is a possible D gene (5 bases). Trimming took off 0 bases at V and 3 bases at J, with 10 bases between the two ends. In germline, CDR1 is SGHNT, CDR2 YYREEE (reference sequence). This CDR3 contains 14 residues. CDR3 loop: CASSLGRGFYEQYF. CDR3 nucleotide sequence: TGTGCCAGCAGCTTGGGGCGAGGGTTCTACGAGCAGTACTTC.

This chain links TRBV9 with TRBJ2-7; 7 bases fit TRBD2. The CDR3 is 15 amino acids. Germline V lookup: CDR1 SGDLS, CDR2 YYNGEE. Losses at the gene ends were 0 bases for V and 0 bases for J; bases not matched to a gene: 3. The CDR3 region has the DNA TGTGCCAGCAGCGTAGAGGGCGGGAGCTCCTACGAGCAGTACTTC. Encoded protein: CASSVEGGSSYEQYF.

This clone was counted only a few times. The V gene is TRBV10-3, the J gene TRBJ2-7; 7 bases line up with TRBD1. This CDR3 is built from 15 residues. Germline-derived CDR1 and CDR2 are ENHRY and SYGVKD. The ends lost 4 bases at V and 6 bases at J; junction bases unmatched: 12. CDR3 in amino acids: CAISVRQGPSSEQYF. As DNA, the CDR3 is TGTGCCATCAGTGTCCGACAGGGCCCAAGTAGCGAGCAGTACTTC.